This T cell receptor (beta chain) was captured by sequencing in a study of cytomegalovirus exposure and HLA in healthy donors. About this clone itself: At one end, the junction sequence differs from germline, possibly due to a read error.

This CDR3 contains 14 residues. CDR1 is SEHNR and CDR2 is FQNEAQ in the germline V gene (reference sequence). PCR involved 60 Vbeta and 13 Jbeta primers. Sequencing used immunoSEQ multiplex PCR; TCRdb keeps in-frame clones, though not all of them. The data contain some 150,000 clones, 85% of them singletons. The source is a woman aged 18-29 years in good health and CMV-seronegative. This chain uses TRBV7-9 with TRBJ1-1; D may be TRBD1 (6 bases). Source material: PBMCs. For the CDR3, the DNA is TGTTCCAGCAGCTTGGGACACCAAAACACTGAAGCTTTCTTT. Translation gives CSSSLGHQNTEAFF.